This is a list of T cell receptor beta chains from one sample in a study of cytomegalovirus exposure and HLA in healthy donors. Measured with immunoSEQ multiplex PCR; TCRdb has only the in-frame clones, and not every one. The repertoire holds 150,000 or so clones, with 70% to 80% as singletons. The specimen sequenced was PBMCs. These receptors all come from a man between 50 and 59 years old in good health and CMV-seropositive. Both conserved end residues are part of each CDR3. D genes are given only for firm matches. Size tells how often a clone was seen (once, few, many) or the class of an expanded clone, and some rows leave it out.

D gene	CDR3 length	V gene	J gene	clone size	CDR3 DNA	CDR3 protein
TRBD1	13	TRBV30	TRBJ1-5	.	TGTGCCTGGAAACAGGGGTTCAATCAGCCCCAGCATTTT	CAWKQGFNQPQHF
TRBD1	15	TRBV4-1	TRBJ2-7	.	TGCGCCAGCAGCCAAGCCGACAGGGGATTACGTCTGCAGTACTTC	CASSQADRGLRLQYF
TRBD2	17	TRBV4-1	TRBJ2-2	.	TGCGCCAGCAGCCAAGGAACTAGCGGGGCATACACCGGGGAGCTGTTTTTT	CASSQGTSGAYTGELFF
.	14	TRBV9	TRBJ2-7	.	TGTGCCAGCAGCCACGAGGGGGGGCCCTACGAGCAGTACTTC	CASSHEGGPYEQYF
.	13	TRBV29-1	TRBJ1-2	.	TGCAGCGTTCTGAGAGATAGGGGCTATGGCTACACCTTC	CSVLRDRGYGYTF
TRBD2	17	TRBV5-8	TRBJ2-1	few	TGTGCCAGCAGCTTAAATCAACTAGCGGGGGCCTACAATGAGCAGTTCTTC	CASSLNQLAGAYNEQFF
.	19	TRBV7-2	TRBJ2-6	.	TGTGCCAGCAGCTGGTTAAGACAGAACACTTTGTCTGGGGCCAACGTCCTGACTTTC	CASSWLRQNTLSGANVLTF
.	15	TRBV1	TRBJ1-6	once	TGCACCAGCAGCCAAGATGATAGGGGTGGTTCACCCCTCCACTTT	CTSSQDDRGGSPLHF
.	14	TRBV5-3	TRBJ1-1	.	TGTGCCAGAAGCTTGGGTCGCCCCTACGGGAAAGCTTTCTTT	CARSLGRPYGKAFF
TRBD2	15	TRBV6-5	TRBJ2-7	.	TGTGCCAGCAGCAACGGTGCGGGGGGTATTTACGAGCAGTACTTC	CASSNGAGGIYEQYF
.	15	TRBV27	TRBJ1-4	.	TGTGCCAGCAGTTTAAAAATCAGGGGCAATGAAAAACTGTTTTTT	CASSLKIRGNEKLFF
TRBD1	14	TRBV7-2	TRBJ1-2	.	TGTGCCAGCAGCTCCACAGGGGGAGGCTATGGCTACACCTTC	CASSSTGGGYGYTF
TRBD1	16	TRBV5-5	TRBJ2-7	once	TGTGCCAGCAGCTTCTTCCCCGTTGGGACAGGCTACGAGCAGTACTTC	CASSFFPVGTGYEQYF
.	14	TRBV11-2	TRBJ1-1	.	TGTGCCAGCAGCTTAGCCACAGCGGGGACTGAAGCTTTCTTT	CASSLATAGTEAFF
.	10	TRBV18	TRBJ2-3	.	TGTGCCACCTATACAGATACGCAGTATTTT	CATYTDTQYF
.	17	TRBV2	TRBJ2-5	.	TGTGCCAGCAGTGAAAGGGGCTTAAGTAGCAGCCAAGAGACCCAGTACTTC	CASSERGLSSSQETQYF
.	16	TRBV15	TRBJ2-5	.	TGTGCCACCAGCAGGGGGGACATCTCGGGACAAGAGACCCAGTACTTC	CATSRGDISGQETQYF
TRBD2	17	TRBV13	TRBJ2-5	.	TGTGCCAGCAGCATTATCCTTAGCGGGGCAGCCTTTGTAGAGCAGTACTTC	CASSIILSGAAFVEQYF
.	16	TRBV9	TRBJ2-7	.	TGTGCCAGCAGCACTCAAACAGGGGGGGGTTTTTACGAGCAGTACTTC	CASSTQTGGGFYEQYF
TRBD1	16	TRBV7-2	TRBJ1-1	.	TGTGCCAGCAGCTTAAATCCGGGACAGTTGAACACTGAAGCTTTCTTT	CASSLNPGQLNTEAFF
.	14	TRBV6-5	TRBJ1-5	.	TGTGCCAGCCGTGGTCAGGCAGGGCGACAGCCCCAGCATTTT	CASRGQAGRQPQHF
TRBD2	16	TRBV7-6	TRBJ2-3	.	TGTGCCAGCAGCCTTCTCACTAGCGGGGGCACAGATACGCAGTATTTT	CASSLLTSGGTDTQYF
.	11	TRBV7-2	TRBJ2-7	.	TGTGCCAGCAGCTCCACTTCCGAGCAGTACTTC	CASSSTSEQYF
TRBD1	12	TRBV10-3	TRBJ2-1	.	TGTGCCATCAGGGGGACAGAGCATGAGCAGTTCTTC	CAIRGTEHEQFF
TRBD1	15	TRBV5-4	TRBJ1-6	.	TGTGCCAGCAGCGTTGGGACAGTCCTGAATTCACCCCTCCACTTT	CASSVGTVLNSPLHF
.	16	TRBV5-1	TRBJ1-4	.	TGCGCCAGCAGCTTGGGAAGGACAGCAACTAATGAAAAACTGTTTTTT	CASSLGRTATNEKLFF
TRBD1	17	TRBV5-4	TRBJ1-3	few	TGTGCCAGCAGCTTGGAGACAGGGATATTCTCTGGAAACACCATATATTTT	CASSLETGIFSGNTIYF
.	15	TRBV27	TRBJ1-1	.	TGTGCCAGCAGTTTATTGGCGGGGGTGAACACTGAAGCTTTCTTT	CASSLLAGVNTEAFF
TRBD1	15	TRBV7-2	TRBJ2-5	.	TGTGCCAGCAGCTTAGTAGTCAGGGGGCCGGAGACCCAGTACTTC	CASSLVVRGPETQYF
.	13	TRBV5-4	TRBJ2-7	.	TGTGCCAGCAGCTCCGGAGGGATCTACGAGCAGTACTTC	CASSSGGIYEQYF
.	16	TRBV28	TRBJ1-6	.	TGTGCCACCACAGCAGCTTCCTTCTCCTATAATTCACCCCTCCACTTT	CATTAASFSYNSPLHF
.	13	TRBV29-1	TRBJ2-7	.	TGCAGCGTTGACCCCGGGACTCGGGACGAGCAGTACTTC	CSVDPGTRDEQYF
TRBD2	19	TRBV13	TRBJ2-7	.	TGTGCCAGCAGCGCGCCGCCTGGGACTAGCGGGGGGGAATCCTACGAGCAGTACTTC	CASSAPPGTSGGESYEQYF
TRBD1	14	TRBV6-1	TRBJ2-3	.	TGTGCCAGCAGTGCAGACAGGGGCACAGATACGCAGTATTTT	CASSADRGTDTQYF
.	15	TRBV5-4	TRBJ2-2	few	TGTGCCAGCAGCTTGTCGACAATCGGTATCGGGGAGCTGTTTTTT	CASSLSTIGIGELFF
.	14	TRBV27	TRBJ2-7	.	TGTGCCAGCAGTTTTGCTGATAGCTCCTACGAGCAGTACTTC	CASSFADSSYEQYF
.	13	TRBV7-6	TRBJ1-2	.	TGTGCCAGCAGCCCGACGGGAAACTATGGCTACACCTTC	CASSPTGNYGYTF
.	17	TRBV7-9	TRBJ2-2	.	TGTGCCAGCAGCTTAGATACAGGCCCTACGAACACCGGGGAGCTGTTTTTT	CASSLDTGPTNTGELFF
.	13	TRBV27	TRBJ1-2	.	TGTGCCAGCAGTTCAGCCGGGTTATATGGCTACACCTTC	CASSSAGLYGYTF